This is a list of T cell receptor beta chains from one sample in a study of blood T cells in healthy people across ages. TCRdb itself ran the 5' RACE reads through MiXCR, one entry per CDR3 protein. The data contain hundreds of thousands of distinct CDR3 sequences, roughly 25% of them singletons. The sample was also linked to a second study, of T cells of mothers and their children.

Sequences were obtained from blood. These receptors all stem from a boy under 18 in good health. The CDR3 runs from the conserved cysteine through the conserved F or W. D genes are given only for firm matches. Not all rows give a size; the values are once, few, many and, for expanded clones, a class.

cdr3_length,j_call,clone_size,d_call,v_call,cdr3_aa,cdr3_nt
17,TRBJ2-3,few,-,TRBV11-2,CASTTPAPGEVADTQYF,TGTGCCAGCACGACCCCCGCCCCAGGGGAGGTGGCAGATACGCAGTATTTT
14,TRBJ1-5,-,-,TRBV4-1,CASSQGVSNQPQHF,TGCGCCAGCAGCCAAGGAGTCAGCAATCAGCCCCAGCATTTT
17,TRBJ2-1,-,TRBD1,TRBV24-1,CATSDLRSDRGYNEQFF,TGTGCCACCAGTGATTTGAGGTCCGACAGGGGATACAATGAGCAGTTCTTC
12,TRBJ2-5,few,-,TRBV20-1,CSARSRGETQYF,TGCAGTGCTAGGTCCAGGGGTGAGACCCAGTACTTC
13,TRBJ2-3,many,-,TRBV12-3/TRBV12-4,CASSLGSTDTQYF,TGCGCCAGCAGCTTGGGCAGCACAGATACGCAGTATTTT
11,TRBJ1-4,many,-,TRBV12-3/TRBV12-4,CASSWGEKLFF,TGTGCCAGCAGTTGGGGGGAAAAACTGTTTTTT
13,TRBJ1-4,few,-,TRBV6-5,CASSPGVQGKLFF,TGTGCCAGCAGTCCAGGGGTCCAAGGAAAACTGTTTTTT
15,TRBJ2-3,-,TRBD2,TRBV19,CASSIYSGSTDTQYF,TGTGCCAGTAGTATCTATAGCGGGAGCACAGATACGCAGTATTTT
14,TRBJ2-2,-,-,TRBV7-9,CASSLGSPTGELFF,TGTGCCAGCAGCTTAGGAAGTCCCACCGGGGAGCTGTTTTTT
13,TRBJ2-1,few,-,TRBV7-3,CASSPSVYNEQFF,TGTGCCAGCAGCCCTAGCGTCTACAATGAGCAGTTCTTC
15,TRBJ1-1,-,-,TRBV4-3,CASSQDGGGDTEAFF,TGCGCCAGCAGCCAAGATGGAGGCGGAGACACTGAAGCTTTCTTT
11,TRBJ2-5,-,-,TRBV6-6,CASSYFATQYF,TGTGCCAGCAGTTACTTTGCGACCCAGTACTTC
13,TRBJ2-1,-,TRBD1,TRBV20-1,CSASGTGHYEQFF,TGCAGCGCTTCCGGGACAGGTCACTATGAGCAGTTCTTC
13,TRBJ1-5,-,-,TRBV19,CASSGGGGQPQHF,TGTGCCAGTAGTGGTGGTGGCGGCCAGCCCCAGCATTTT
13,TRBJ1-1,-,-,TRBV5-1,CASSLRGSTGAFF,TGCGCCAGCAGCTTGAGAGGCTCTACTGGAGCTTTCTTT
19,TRBJ2-2,few,TRBD2,TRBV11-3,CASSPWERSSGGADGELFF,TGTGCCAGCAGCCCCTGGGAACGATCTAGCGGGGGGGCCGACGGGGAGCTGTTTTTT
18,TRBJ2-1,-,-,TRBV7-9,CASSPRGPGTLNYNEQFF,TGTGCCAGCAGCCCACGAGGCCCCGGGACCCTAAACTACAATGAGCAGTTCTTC
15,TRBJ2-1,-,TRBD1,TRBV12-3/TRBV12-4,CASRPRQGAYNEQFF,TGTGCCAGCAGACCCCGACAGGGTGCCTACAATGAGCAGTTCTTC
15,TRBJ2-5,few,-,TRBV6-1,CASSEMGVGVETQYF,TGTGCCAGCAGTGAAATGGGGGTGGGGGTGGAGACCCAGTACTTC
16,TRBJ2-5,-,TRBD2,TRBV6-1,CASSGPWTSGEETQYF,TGTGCCAGCAGTGGGCCCTGGACTAGCGGGGAAGAGACCCAGTACTTC
15,TRBJ1-1,once,-,TRBV20-1,CSARGQQGSYTEAFF,TGCAGTGCTAGAGGGCAACAGGGTTCTTACACTGAAGCTTTCTTT
13,TRBJ1-2,-,-,TRBV12-3/TRBV12-4,CASSRGLAYGYTF,TGTGCCAGCAGCCGAGGTCTGGCCTATGGCTACACCTTC
14,TRBJ1-2,few,TRBD1,TRBV12-3/TRBV12-4,CASSLGQGIIGYTF,TGTGCCAGCAGTCTCGGACAGGGTATTATTGGCTACACCTTC
20,TRBJ2-7,-,TRBD2,TRBV5-1,CASSPGGLVANPRGVYEQYF,TGCGCCAGCAGCCCGGGGGGATTAGTCGCTAACCCCCGCGGGGTCTACGAGCAGTACTTC
17,TRBJ2-6,-,-,TRBV5-1,CASRRGHRRAGANVLTF,TGCGCCAGCAGAAGAGGACACCGGAGGGCTGGGGCCAACGTCCTGACTTTC
13,TRBJ2-5,few,TRBD2,TRBV2,CASIGTIQETQYF,TGTGCCAGCATTGGGACTATACAAGAGACCCAGTACTTC
17,TRBJ2-2,few,-,TRBV11-3,CASSLVAGALNTGELFF,TGTGCCAGCAGCTTAGTCGCTGGTGCACTTAACACCGGGGAGCTGTTTTTT
16,TRBJ2-3,few,TRBD2,TRBV6-5,CASSYETAGDTDTQYF,TGTGCCAGCAGTTACGAGACAGCGGGGGACACAGATACGCAGTATTTT
13,TRBJ2-7,-,TRBD2,TRBV10-2,CASTEAGVREQYF,TGCGCCAGCACCGAAGCGGGAGTCAGGGAGCAGTACTTC
14,TRBJ2-2,once,-,TRBV3-1,CASSQSIGIGELFF,TGTGCCAGCAGCCAATCCATCGGGATCGGGGAGCTGTTTTTT
15,TRBJ2-1,few,-,TRBV29-1,CSAFPGGSSYNEQFF,TGCAGCGCCTTCCCTGGGGGGAGCTCCTACAATGAGCAGTTCTTC
15,TRBJ2-5,few,-,TRBV28,CAISTPGTDQETQYF,TGTGCCATTTCCACACCGGGGACCGACCAAGAGACCCAGTACTTC
20,TRBJ2-1,-,TRBD2,TRBV4-2,CASSQGGKTSGSGAYNEQFF,TGTGCCAGCAGCCAAGGGGGAAAGACTAGCGGGAGCGGGGCCTACAATGAGCAGTTCTTC
16,TRBJ2-1,few,TRBD2,TRBV7-6,CASSPFQAGGNNEQFF,TGTGCCAGCAGCCCCTTTCAAGCGGGGGGTAACAATGAGCAGTTCTTC
16,TRBJ2-5,few,-,TRBV7-9,CASSLAAGGAQETQYF,TGTGCCAGCAGCTTAGCGGCGGGCGGGGCTCAAGAGACCCAGTACTTC
13,TRBJ1-6,few,-,TRBV6-1,CASSQVDNSPLHF,TGTGCCAGCAGCCAAGTCGATAATTCACCCCTCCACTTT
15,TRBJ2-1,few,-,TRBV6-5,CASSYSDPSTNEQFF,TGTGCCAGCAGTTACTCGGACCCATCGACAAATGAGCAGTTCTTC
14,TRBJ2-7,-,TRBD1,TRBV20-1,CSARAGTGLNEQYF,TGCAGTGCTAGAGCCGGGACAGGGTTGAACGAGCAGTACTTC
10,TRBJ2-5,many,-,TRBV29-1,CSVWEQTQYF,TGCAGCGTTTGGGAGCAGACCCAGTACTTC
16,TRBJ2-5,few,TRBD2,TRBV7-9,CASSFRLAGGLETQYF,TGTGCCAGCAGCTTCCGACTAGCGGGAGGGCTTGAGACCCAGTACTTC
13,TRBJ2-7,-,-,TRBV20-1,CSARYPVFYEQYF,TGCAGTGCTAGGTATCCTGTTTTCTACGAGCAGTACTTC
16,TRBJ2-3,-,-,TRBV4-1,CASSPRDTKITDTQYF,TGCGCCAGCAGCCCGCGGGACACCAAGATCACAGATACGCAGTATTTT
17,TRBJ2-2,few,TRBD2,TRBV5-6,CASSLRLAGSLTGELFF,TGTGCCAGCAGCTTGAGGCTAGCGGGGTCCCTCACCGGGGAGCTGTTTTTT
16,TRBJ2-7,-,TRBD1,TRBV4-2,CASSQDGQGASYEQYF,TGTGCCAGCAGCCAAGATGGGCAGGGGGCAAGTTACGAGCAGTACTTC
15,TRBJ1-1,few,-,TRBV13,CASSVQGARGSEAFF,TGTGCCAGCAGCGTCCAAGGGGCCAGAGGGTCTGAAGCTTTCTTT
13,TRBJ1-1,-,-,TRBV29-1,CSVDGQMNTEAFF,TGCAGCGTTGACGGCCAGATGAACACTGAAGCTTTCTTT
13,TRBJ1-1,few,-,TRBV7-2,CASSYKGGAEAFF,TGTGCCAGCAGCTATAAGGGGGGAGCTGAAGCTTTCTTT
17,TRBJ2-7,-,TRBD2,TRBV7-9,CASSSGTSGALGYEQYF,TGTGCCAGCAGCTCCGGGACTAGCGGGGCCTTGGGGTACGAGCAGTACTTC
16,TRBJ2-2,few,TRBD1,TRBV6-4,CASSGPTGATTGELFF,TGTGCCAGCAGTGGCCCGACAGGGGCTACCACCGGGGAGCTGTTTTTT
16,TRBJ2-1,-,TRBD2,TRBV29-1,CSVDGAAGVAYNEQFF,TGCAGCGTTGATGGTGCAGCGGGAGTCGCTTACAATGAGCAGTTCTTC
13,TRBJ1-1,-,-,TRBV7-9,CASTPPGGTEAFF,TGTGCCAGCACCCCCCCCGGGGGCACTGAAGCTTTCTTT
14,TRBJ1-4,few,-,TRBV28,CASSFGGQREKLFF,TGTGCCAGCAGTTTTGGCGGGCAGCGGGAAAAACTGTTTTTT
14,TRBJ2-5,-,-,TRBV3-1,CASSQGVAPYKQYF,TGTGCCAGCAGCCAAGGGGTAGCCCCCTACAAGCAGTACTTC
13,TRBJ2-5,-,TRBD2,TRBV10-3,CAPRGVAGGYKFF,TGTGCCCCCCGAGGTGTAGCGGGAGGTTATAAGTTCTTC
15,TRBJ2-5,-,-,TRBV7-2,CASSLAFGAQETQYF,TGTGCCAGCAGCTTAGCTTTCGGAGCGCAAGAGACCCAGTACTTC
14,TRBJ1-4,-,-,TRBV20-1,CSARGGGGIEKLFF,TGCAGTGCCAGAGGGGGAGGGGGAATTGAAAAACTGTTTTTT
15,TRBJ2-1,once,-,TRBV28,CASSSHRVPYNEQFF,TGTGCCAGCAGTTCTCACAGGGTACCCTACAATGAGCAGTTCTTC
15,TRBJ2-3,many,-,TRBV9,CASSPNPPAPDTQYF,TGTGCCAGCTCCCCAAATCCTCCGGCTCCGGATACGCAGTATTTT